There are a few counts of the clone carrying this T cell receptor (beta chain). What it binds is not known. Germline lookup yields CDR1 LNHDA and CDR2 SQIVND (reference sequence). V was trimmed by 3 bases and J by 0 bases, leaving 12 bases between them. The CDR3 loop spans 16 amino acids. The data are from a study of T and B cells in COVID-19 patients. Looking at the study overall: Most recovered patients had mild to moderate COVID-19 treated as outpatients. Comorbidities linked to unfavorable COVID-19 outcome were present in about 90% of the 20 active-infection patients.

From blood, roughly 220-550 ng of genomic DNA served as TRB template. TRB rearrangements were amplified by multiplex PCR with BIOMED2 TRB-A/B primers. TCRdb processed the multiplex PCR reads anew with MiXCR; each CDR3 protein has one entry. This sample has 8,500 to 13,000 distinct CDR3 sequences; around 31% occur once, and the top ten carry around 15%. Findings and limits, study-wide: Exclusive to the recovered cohort were thousands of TCR clusters, 31 of them with low generation probability.

This TCR derives from a human donor with active COVID-19. This chain joins TRBV19 and TRBJ1-3; D gene ambiguous. Sequencing used blood. This CDR3 is CASSILTRPSGNTIYF. CDR3 in DNA: TGTGCCAGTAGTATCTTGACCAGGCCCTCTGGAAACACCATATATTTT. Based on the CDR3 plus reference TRBV19 and TRBJ1-3, the full variable domain is DGGITQSPKYLFRKEGQNVTLSCEQNLNHDAMYWYRQDPGQGLRLIYYSQIVNDFQKGDIAEGYSVSREKKESFPLTVTSAQKNPTAFYLCASSILTRPSGNTIYFGEGSWLTVV.